These 5 T cell receptor beta chains share one sample of origin, sequenced in a study of T cells in Graves' hyperthyroidism and ophthalmopathy. Amplification of TCR beta CDR3 regions was performed using RNA transcripts as template. In the first-round RT-PCR of the TCR CDR3, the HTBI primer set was used. MiXCR, applied by TCRdb to the multiplex PCR reads, yields one record per CDR3 protein. This table holds around 340,000 distinct CDR3 sequences, approximately 13% found once. The specimen sequenced was blood. The receptors stem from a woman aged 25 to 39 with Graves' hyperthyroidism.

This clonotype has at least ten counts. The V call is TRBV2, the J call TRBJ2-7, with D hard to call. The CDR3 covers 11 residues. Germline V gives CDR1 SNHLY, CDR2 FYNNEI. Between the trimmed V and J ends, which lost 8 bases and 3 bases, there was a span of 8 bases. The CDR3 loop is CASGPYYEQYF. DNA for the CDR3: TGTGCCAGCGGACCCTACTACGAGCAGTACTTC. Using reference TRBV2 and TRBJ2-7 for the parts outside the CDR3, the full variable domain is EPEVTQTPSHQVTQMGQEVILRCVPISNHLYFYWYRQILGQKVEFLVSFYNNEISEKSEIFDDQFSVERPDGSNFTLKIRSTKLEDSAMYFCASGPYYEQYFGPGTRLTVT.

This clonotype has a count of ten or more. This chain links TRBV20-1 with TRBJ2-1; the D gene is possibly TRBD2 (6 bases). The V end lost 7 bases, the J end lost 6 bases, and 19 bases lay between the germline ends. The CDR3 extends over 14 amino acids. Germline V gene lookup returns CDR1 DFQATT and CDR2 SNEGSKA (reference sequence). CDR3 loop: CSGRAIRLPNEQFF. The CDR3 nucleotides are TGCAGTGGGAGGGCTATTCGGTTACCCAATGAGCAGTTCTTC.

This clonotype has at least ten counts. The genes are TRBV28 and TRBJ2-7; D is ambiguous. The V gene's germline CDR1 is MDHEN and CDR2 SYDVKM. The ends were cut back, 7 bases at V and 5 bases at J, with 24 bases in the middle. The CDR3 runs 16 residues. The CDR3 here is CASTSMPRALLNEQYF. In nucleotides, the CDR3 is TGTGCCAGCACCAGCATGCCCCGGGCACTTTTGAACGAGCAGTACTTC.

This clonotype has ten or more counts. The chain recombines TRBV20-1 with TRBJ2-3; the D gene is possibly TRBD1 (6 bases). V was pared by 4 bases and J by 0 bases, with 20 bases between. The V gene's germline CDR1 is DFQATT and CDR2 SNEGSKA (reference sequence). The CDR3 loop spans 17 amino acids. DNA for the CDR3: TGCAGTGCTACGGGACACCCGTCCTTAGCTAGCACAGATACGCAGTATTTT. Amino acid sequence: CSATGHPSLASTDTQYF.

Concerning this clonotype: Mismatch with germline at one junction end may stem from a read error. The chain has TRBV7-9 and TRBJ2-7, with TRBD2 matching over 7 bases. This CDR3 is built from 16 residues. Per germline, CDR1 SEHNR and CDR2 FQNEAQ (reference sequence). The CDR3 nucleotides read TGTGCCAGCAGCCCGAGCGGGAAAGTCTCCCGGGGCGAGCAATACTTC. This encodes CASSPSGKVSRGEQYF.